One TCR beta chain is described in this entry. Sequencing used immunoSEQ multiplex PCR; TCRdb keeps in-frame clones, though not all of them. The sample consists of over 150,000 clones, around 90% of them appearing once. This sample was taken from a study of blood T cell repertoires in COVID-19. Study details: From T cells, B-cell-depleted T cells, or PBMCs came the material, which was cDNA or gDNA.

Per germline, CDR1 MDHEN and CDR2 SYDVKM. V lost 2 bases and J lost 4, with 8 bases in between. The CDR3 has 13 residues. This sequence originates from a man aged 50 to 60 with acute or convalescent COVID-19. The rearrangement uses TRBV28 and TRBJ1-2, with D unclear. Sequenced: peripheral blood. The CDR3 nucleotides read TGTGCCAGCAGTTTAGGCCAGATCTATGGCTACACCTTC. It encodes CASSLGQIYGYTF.